This TCR beta chain originates from a study of T cells after yellow fever vaccination. This clonotype occurred a few times. TCRdb used MiXCR to reprocess the 5' RACE reads, holding one entry per CDR3 protein. Among some 240,000 distinct CDR3 sequences listed, 5.2% were seen once. The CDR3 runs 12 residues. V lost 5 bases, J lost 10 bases, and 14 bases lay in between. Germline CDR1 reads ENHRY; CDR2 reads SYGVKD. The specimen comprised CD4+ T cells sorted from PBMCs, sampled on the day of the yellow fever booster vaccination. This TCR was recovered from a man between 18 and 29 years old who received the YFV17D yellow fever vaccine. The rearrangement uses TRBV10-3 and TRBJ1-2, with a possible D match to TRBD1 (6 bases). The CDR3: CAISRTESDYTF. In nucleotides, the CDR3 is TGTGCCATCAGTAGGACAGAATCGGACTACACCTTC.